These T cell receptor beta chains were read from a single sample in a study of control samples from healthy donors and cancer patients. Sequencing used immunoSEQ multiplex PCR; TCRdb keeps in-frame clones, though not all of them. Of approximately 41,000 clones in the sample, roughly 94% were seen once. Material: blood. These receptors were taken from a man between 60 and 70 years old in good health. Each CDR3 is given with its conserved first and last residue. D genes are given only for firm matches. Size tells how often a clone was seen (once, few, many) or the class of an expanded clone, and some rows leave it out.

abundance	v_gene	d_gene	j_gene	CDR3aa	CDR3nt
-	TRBV5-6	-	TRBJ2-1	CASSLGPQNEQFF	TGTGCCAGCAGCCTCGGTCCCCAAAATGAGCAGTTCTTC
-	TRBV9	-	TRBJ2-2	CASSVVAGEEGGELFF	TGTGCCAGCAGCGTAGTCGCAGGGGAGGAGGGCGGGGAGCTGTTTTTT
-	TRBV29-1	-	TRBJ2-7	CSVEYLGRNEQYF	TGCAGCGTTGAATATTTGGGACGGAACGAGCAGTACTTC
-	TRBV28	TRBD1	TRBJ2-1	CASNTQGVNEQFF	TGTGCCAGCAACACCCAGGGGGTCAATGAGCAGTTCTTC
-	TRBV11-2	-	TRBJ2-5	CASSLSRGVETQYF	TGTGCCAGCAGCTTAAGCAGAGGGGTGGAGACCCAGTACTTC
-	TRBV11-3	TRBD2	TRBJ2-1	CASSLDEWGRASGTGDEQFF	TGTGCCAGCAGCTTAGATGAGTGGGGTAGAGCTAGCGGGACCGGGGATGAGCAGTTCTTC
-	TRBV30	TRBD1	TRBJ2-7	CAWSPRDRVAYEQYF	TGTGCCTGGAGTCCCCGGGACAGGGTGGCCTACGAGCAGTACTTC
-	TRBV7-9	-	TRBJ1-3	CASSPISPGFMSGNTIYF	TGTGCCAGCAGCCCTATCTCCCCGGGGTTTATGAGTGGAAACACCATATATTTT
-	TRBV9	TRBD1	TRBJ1-5	CASSGTGGGNQPQHF	TGTGCCAGCAGCGGGACAGGGGGAGGCAATCAGCCCCAGCATTTT
-	TRBV9	-	TRBJ2-7	CASSPNTARDEQYF	TGTGCCAGCAGCCCCAACACGGCCCGGGACGAGCAGTACTTC
-	TRBV5-1	-	TRBJ2-3	CASSNSKADTQYF	TGCGCCAGCAGTAATTCGAAGGCAGATACGCAGTATTTT
-	TRBV29-1	TRBD1	TRBJ2-3	CSVASPGQADTQYF	TGCAGCGTTGCCTCGCCCGGACAGGCAGATACGCAGTATTTT
-	TRBV7-2	-	TRBJ2-3	CASSRIWDTQYF	TGTGCCAGCAGTCGGATTTGGGATACGCAGTATTTT
-	TRBV19	TRBD1	TRBJ1-2	CASSFLDRVNGYTF	TGTGCCAGTAGTTTCCTGGACAGGGTGAACGGCTACACCTTC
-	TRBV28	-	TRBJ2-7	CASSPLAWGQSSYEQYF	TGTGCCAGCAGTCCACTGGCTTGGGGTCAGAGCTCCTACGAGCAGTACTTC
-	TRBV5-6	TRBD2	TRBJ2-1	CASGAGDEQFF	TGTGCCAGCGGGGCGGGAGACGAGCAGTTCTTC
-	TRBV3-1/TRBV3-2	-	TRBJ2-5	CATLGAEETQYF	TGTGCCACCCTTGGGGCGGAAGAGACCCAGTACTTC
-	TRBV5-4	-	TRBJ1-3	CASSPWRNTIYF	TGTGCCAGCAGCCCTTGGCGAAACACCATATATTTT
-	TRBV28	TRBD2	TRBJ2-1	CATHGTTTFF	TGTGCCACTCATGGGACTACTACGTTCTTC
-	TRBV28	-	TRBJ1-4	CATANEKLFF	TGTGCTACCGCCAATGAAAAACTGTTTTTT
-	TRBV4-1	-	TRBJ1-6	CASSQDPTFGYEPLHF	TGCGCCAGCAGCCAAGATCCCACCTTCGGGTACGAACCCCTCCACTTT
-	TRBV9	TRBD1	TRBJ2-1	CASSVGGGPYNEQFF	TGTGCCAGCAGCGTAGGAGGGGGCCCCTACAATGAGCAGTTCTTC
-	TRBV5-6	-	TRBJ2-3	CASSRGTDTQYF	TGTGCCAGCAGTAGGGGGACAGATACGCAGTATTTT
-	TRBV29-1	-	TRBJ1-6	CSVEVGTSGPLHF	TGCAGCGTTGAAGTGGGGACAAGCGGACCCCTCCACTTT
once	TRBV7-3	TRBD1	TRBJ1-1	CASSSTGGKNTEAFF	TGTGCCAGCAGCTCGACAGGGGGAAAGAACACTGAAGCTTTCTTT
once	TRBV7-8	-	TRBJ1-5	CASSLDGAVNQPQHF	TGTGCCAGCAGCTTAGATGGGGCAGTCAATCAGCCCCAGCATTTT
-	TRBV6-6	TRBD1	TRBJ1-2	CASSYMGTGVGYTF	TGTGCCAGCAGTTACATGGGGACAGGGGTTGGCTACACCTTC
-	TRBV25-1	TRBD2	TRBJ2-1	CASSELLAGVSNEQFF	TGTGCCAGCAGTGAATTACTAGCGGGAGTTAGCAATGAGCAGTTCTTC
-	TRBV19	-	TRBJ2-5	CASSIRETQYF	TGTGCCAGTAGTATCAGAGAGACCCAGTACTTC
-	TRBV2	-	TRBJ1-2	CASSRGGGYGYTF	TGTGCCAGCAGTCGAGGTGGAGGCTATGGCTACACCTTC
-	TRBV7-2	TRBD1	TRBJ1-5	CASRSDRPETPQHF	TGTGCCAGCAGATCGGACAGGCCTGAGACGCCCCAGCATTTT
-	TRBV18	-	TRBJ2-2	CASSPQTAGELFF	TGTGCCAGCTCACCACAAACGGCCGGGGAGCTGTTTTTT
-	TRBV9	-	TRBJ2-7	CASSAGSTGTDSGEQYF	TGTGCCAGCAGCGCTGGCTCCACCGGGACCGATTCCGGCGAGCAGTACTTC
-	TRBV2	TRBD2	TRBJ2-1	CASSVRAGGYNEQFF	TGTGCCAGCAGTGTCAGAGCGGGAGGATACAATGAGCAGTTCTTC
once	TRBV7-9	-	TRBJ2-7	CASSLGMGSYEQYF	TGTGCCAGCAGCTTAGGCATGGGGTCCTACGAGCAGTACTTC
once	TRBV13	-	TRBJ2-1	CASSASQGFGREQFF	TGTGCCAGCAGTGCTTCACAGGGATTTGGTCGGGAGCAGTTCTTC
-	TRBV5-1	-	TRBJ2-7	CASSLGTQIYEQYF	TGCGCCAGCAGCTTGGGTACACAGATCTACGAGCAGTACTTC
-	TRBV29-1	-	TRBJ1-1	CSVEGRLNTEAFF	TGCAGCGTTGAAGGACGGTTGAACACTGAAGCTTTCTTT
-	TRBV7-9	-	TRBJ1-3	CASSLARSYSGNTIYF	TGTGCCAGCAGCTTAGCGCGGTCTTACTCTGGAAACACCATATATTTT
-	TRBV11-2	-	TRBJ2-4	CASSLVAGNIQYF	TGTGCCAGCAGCTTAGTAGCTGGAAACATTCAGTACTTC
once	TRBV10-1	-	TRBJ1-4	CASSESARRNEKLFF	TGCGCCAGCAGTGAGTCCGCCAGACGTAATGAAAAACTGTTTTTT
-	TRBV5-4	-	TRBJ1-1	CASSPEKWKANTEAFF	TGTGCCAGCAGCCCCGAAAAGTGGAAGGCGAACACTGAAGCTTTCTTT
-	TRBV9	-	TRBJ2-2	CASSVGRGVSTGELFF	TGTGCCAGCAGCGTGGGAAGGGGAGTTTCCACCGGGGAGCTGTTTTTT
-	TRBV10-1	-	TRBJ1-4	CASSEAGAENEKLFF	TGCGCCAGCAGTGAAGCTGGGGCAGAAAATGAAAAACTGTTTTTT
-	TRBV10-3	TRBD2	TRBJ2-2	CAISEVTSGINTGELFF	TGTGCCATCAGTGAAGTAACTAGCGGCATCAACACCGGGGAGCTGTTTTTT